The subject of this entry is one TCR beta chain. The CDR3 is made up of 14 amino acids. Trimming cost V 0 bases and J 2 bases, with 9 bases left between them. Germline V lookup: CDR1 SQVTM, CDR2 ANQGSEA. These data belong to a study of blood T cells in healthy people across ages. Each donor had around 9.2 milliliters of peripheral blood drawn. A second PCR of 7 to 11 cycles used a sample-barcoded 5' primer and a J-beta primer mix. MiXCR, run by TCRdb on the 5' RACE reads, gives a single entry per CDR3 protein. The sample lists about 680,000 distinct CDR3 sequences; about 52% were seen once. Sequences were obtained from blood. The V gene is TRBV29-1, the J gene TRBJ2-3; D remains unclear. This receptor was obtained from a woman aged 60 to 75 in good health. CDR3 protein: CSVEEGALTDTQYF. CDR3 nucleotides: TGCAGCGTTGAAGAGGGCGCCCTCACAGATACGCAGTATTTT.